The clone carrying this T cell receptor (beta chain) was counted a single time. The data stem from a study of blood T cell repertoires in COVID-19. Produced via immunoSEQ multiplex PCR; TCRdb's table is partial and in-frame only. The sample holds about 360,000 clones; 85% to 90% are singletons and the top ten take roughly 3.1%. Germline V gene sequence: CDR1 LNHNV, CDR2 YYDKDF (reference sequence). J gave up 14 bases and V 4 bases, and 16 bases lay outside the gene matches. This CDR3 spans 14 amino acids. Sequences were obtained from peripheral blood. The sequence came from a human donor in a cohort sampled during active COVID-19. J is TRBJ1-2 and V is TRBV15, with 7 bases identical to TRBD1. CDR3 residues: CATSNQGDTGFSTF. The DNA of the CDR3 is TGTGCCACCAGCAATCAGGGGGACACCGGCTTTTCTACCTTC.